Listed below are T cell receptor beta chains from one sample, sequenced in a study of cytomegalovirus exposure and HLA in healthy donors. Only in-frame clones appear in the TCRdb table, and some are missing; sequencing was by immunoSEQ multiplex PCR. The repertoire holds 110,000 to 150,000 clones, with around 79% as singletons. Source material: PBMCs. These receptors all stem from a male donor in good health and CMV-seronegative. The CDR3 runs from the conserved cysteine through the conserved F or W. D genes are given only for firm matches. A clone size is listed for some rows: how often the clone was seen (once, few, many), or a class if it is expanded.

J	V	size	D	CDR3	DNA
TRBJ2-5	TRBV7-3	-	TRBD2	CASSSAGGPETQYF	TGTGCCAGCAGCTCAGCGGGGGGGCCGGAGACCCAGTACTTC
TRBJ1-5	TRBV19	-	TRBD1	CASSARDRVDQPQHF	TGTGCCAGTAGTGCCAGGGACAGGGTGGATCAGCCCCAGCATTTT
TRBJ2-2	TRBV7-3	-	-	CASSPGQNTGELFF	TGTGCCAGCAGTCCTGGACAGAACACCGGGGAGCTGTTTTTT
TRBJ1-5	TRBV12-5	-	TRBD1	CASGLVGVQGALSNQPQHF	TGTGCTAGTGGTTTGGTAGGGGTACAGGGGGCGCTGAGCAATCAGCCCCAGCATTTT
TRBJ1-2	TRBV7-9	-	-	CASSLIETYGYTF	TGTGCCAGCAGCTTAATCGAGACTTACGGCTACACCTTC
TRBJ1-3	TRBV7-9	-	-	CASSLVGSSGNTIYF	TGTGCCAGCAGCCTCGTCGGGTCCTCTGGAAACACCATATATTTT
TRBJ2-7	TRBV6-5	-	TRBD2	CASSYSADGGTSEQYF	TGTGCCAGCAGTTACTCGGCGGACGGGGGGACTTCCGAGCAGTACTTC
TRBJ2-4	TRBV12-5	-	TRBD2	CASGNNRLAGTAKNIQYF	TGTGCTAGTGGCAATAACCGACTAGCGGGAACAGCCAAAAACATTCAGTACTTC
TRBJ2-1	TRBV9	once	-	CASSTRQAIYNEQFF	TGTGCCAGCAGCACCCGACAGGCGATCTACAATGAGCAGTTCTTC
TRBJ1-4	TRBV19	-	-	CASKRSGEEKLFF	TGTGCCAGTAAGCGAAGTGGGGAGGAAAAACTGTTTTTT
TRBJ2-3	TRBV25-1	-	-	CASSEGGRALTDTQYF	TGTGCCAGCAGTGAGGGAGGCAGAGCTCTCACAGATACGCAGTATTTT
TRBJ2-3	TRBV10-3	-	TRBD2	CAISTTSGTFTDTQYF	TGTGCCATCAGTACAACTAGCGGTACCTTCACAGATACGCAGTATTTT
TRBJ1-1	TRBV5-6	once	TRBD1	CASSPRGQGLVRTEAFF	TGTGCCAGCAGCCCCCGGGGACAGGGCCTCGTTCGCACTGAAGCTTTCTTT
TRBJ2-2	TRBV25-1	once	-	CASSEFSLGGELFF	TGTGCCAGCAGTGAATTTTCTCTCGGCGGGGAGCTGTTTTTT
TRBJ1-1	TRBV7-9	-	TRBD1	CASSLDQGAYTEAFF	TGTGCCAGCAGCTTAGATCAGGGGGCGTACACTGAAGCTTTCTTT
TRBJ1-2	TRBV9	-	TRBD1	CASSVGGTGIYGYTF	TGTGCCAGCAGCGTAGGCGGGACAGGGATATATGGCTACACCTTC
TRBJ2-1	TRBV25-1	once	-	CASSFFGQSSYNEQFF	TGTGCCAGCAGTTTTTTCGGACAGAGCTCCTACAATGAGCAGTTCTTC
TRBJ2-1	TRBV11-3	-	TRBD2	CASSFGLAGGLHNEQFF	TGTGCCAGCAGCTTCGGGTTAGCGGGAGGATTACACAATGAGCAGTTCTTC
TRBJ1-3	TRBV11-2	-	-	CASSRGVGNTIYF	TGTGCCAGCAGCAGGGGTGTCGGAAACACCATATATTTT
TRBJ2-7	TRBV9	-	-	CASSKGSGQAGEQYF	TGTGCCAGCAGCAAAGGTAGCGGTCAGGCCGGCGAGCAGTACTTC
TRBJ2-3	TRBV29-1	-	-	CSVVVQSTDTQYF	TGCAGCGTTGTTGTTCAGAGCACAGATACGCAGTATTTT
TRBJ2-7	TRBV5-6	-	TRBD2	CASSPLAGVYEQYF	TGTGCCAGCAGCCCCTTGGCGGGAGTGTACGAGCAGTACTTC
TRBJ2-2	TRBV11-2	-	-	CASRRGSGELFF	TGTGCCAGCAGGAGGGGGTCCGGGGAGCTGTTTTTT
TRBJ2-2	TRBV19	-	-	CASHPQALTGELFF	TGTGCCAGCCACCCACAGGCCCTCACCGGGGAGCTGTTTTTT
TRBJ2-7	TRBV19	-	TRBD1	CASSTGTGTYEQYF	TGTGCCAGTAGTACCGGGACAGGCACCTACGAGCAGTACTTC
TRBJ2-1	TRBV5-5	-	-	CASSSTGKGDNEQFF	TGTGCCAGCAGCTCAACCGGGAAGGGGGACAATGAGCAGTTCTTC
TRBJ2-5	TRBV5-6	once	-	CASSLTRAERETQYF	TGTGCCAGCAGCTTGACTCGAGCCGAACGGGAGACCCAGTACTTC
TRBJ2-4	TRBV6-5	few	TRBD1	CASSPDRGSKNIQYF	TGTGCCAGCAGCCCGGACAGGGGTTCCAAAAACATTCAGTACTTC
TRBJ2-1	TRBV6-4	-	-	CASSEPGDSLNEQFF	TGTGCCAGCAGTGAACCGGGAGATTCCCTCAATGAGCAGTTCTTC
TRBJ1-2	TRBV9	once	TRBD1	CASSERQGLGYTF	TGTGCCAGCAGCGAGCGACAGGGCCTAGGCTACACCTTC
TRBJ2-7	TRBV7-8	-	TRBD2	CASSPRTSYNYEQYF	TGTGCCAGCAGCCCCCGGACTAGCTACAACTACGAGCAGTACTTC
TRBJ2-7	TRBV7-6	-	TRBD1	CASSSGTGGTYEQYF	TGTGCCAGCAGCTCGGGGACAGGGGGCACCTACGAGCAGTACTTC
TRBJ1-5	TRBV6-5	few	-	CASRSEISNQPQHF	TGTGCCAGCAGGAGCGAGATTAGCAATCAGCCCCAGCATTTT
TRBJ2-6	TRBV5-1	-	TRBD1	CASSPRDRAGANVLTF	TGCGCCAGCAGCCCACGGGACAGGGCTGGGGCCAACGTCCTGACTTTC
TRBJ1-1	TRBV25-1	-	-	CASSDRGRGRTEAFF	TGTGCCAGCAGTGATAGGGGCAGGGGACGCACTGAAGCTTTCTTT
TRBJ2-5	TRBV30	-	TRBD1	CAWSRQGETQYF	TGTGCCTGGAGTCGACAGGGTGAGACCCAGTACTTC